This entry describes one T cell receptor beta chain. Assay used: immunoSEQ multiplex PCR; TCRdb lists only in-frame clones, some missing. The sample lists about 100,000 clones; over 75% were seen once. The sample belongs to a study of blood T cell repertoires in COVID-19. Study background: Sample material is recorded as cDNA or gDNA derived from T cells, B-cell-depleted T cells, or PBMCs.

Germline V gives CDR1 MDHEN, CDR2 SYDVKM. The V and J ends lost 5 bases and 3 bases respectively, with 17 bases between them. The CDR3 is 15 residues long. Sequencing was carried out using peripheral blood. This sequence was found in a human donor in a cohort sampled during active COVID-19. The genes are TRBV28 and TRBJ2-7; maybe TRBD2 (6 bases). CDR3 in DNA: TGTGCCAGCAGTGAGGCGGGACCGAAAGACTACGAGCAGTACTTC. Its protein is CASSEAGPKDYEQYF. The variable domain in full, with the rest retrieved from reference TRBV28 and TRBJ2-7, is DVKVTQSSRYLVKRTGEKVFLECVQDMDHENMFWYRQDPGLGLRLIYFSYDVKMKEKGDIPEGYSVSREKKERFSLILESASTNQTSMYLCASSEAGPKDYEQYFGPGTRLTVT.